This passage covers 13 T cell receptor beta chains from one sample sequenced in a study of blood T cell repertoires in COVID-19. Repertoires were generated with immunoSEQ multiplex PCR, while TCRdb's copy carries only in-frame clones and drops some. The table shows 110,000 or so clones, with approximately 72% occurring only once. The sequenced material came from peripheral blood. These TCRs come from a woman in her seventies with acute or convalescent COVID-19.

The chain links TRBV9 to TRBJ2-1, with TRBD2 matching 10 bases. Looked up from germline, CDR1 is SGDLS and CDR2 is YYNGEE. J lost 8 bases, V lost 1 base, and 12 bases had no gene match. The CDR3 length is 17 residues. The CDR3 region has the DNA TGTGCCAGCAGCGTACCCGGGACTAGCGCCGATTACGATGAGCAGTTCTTC. Translated: CASSVPGTSADYDEQFF.

This clone occurred a few times. The gene calls are TRBV5-6 and TRBJ2-2; D is ambiguous. This CDR3 contains 15 residues. Trimming shortened V by 4 bases and J by 1 base, and 11 bases separated the two germline ends. Germline CDR1 SGHDT, CDR2 YYEEEE. The CDR3 protein is CASSPRPGNTGELFF. CDR3 nucleotide sequence: TGTGCCAGCAGCCCCCGGCCGGGGAACACCGGGGAGCTGTTTTTT.

The chain has TRBV7-2 and TRBJ1-4; TRBD1 aligns across 7 bases. CDR1 and CDR2 from the germline V gene are SGHTA and FQGNSA. The trim removed 5 bases at V and 3 bases at J, leaving 12 bases unmatched. The CDR3 is made up of 17 amino acids. The CDR3 sequence is CASSPDRVGGANEKLFF. The CDR3 region has the DNA TGTGCCAGCAGCCCCGATAGGGTAGGGGGCGCTAATGAAAAACTGTTTTTT.

This chain connects TRBV6-5 to TRBJ2-3; D remains ambiguous. Germline lookup yields CDR1 MNHEY and CDR2 SVGAGI. The CDR3 spans 13 residues. V lost 4 bases, J lost 5 bases, and 10 bases lay in between. The CDR3 nucleotides are TGTGCCAGCAGTTCAGGATTAGGAGATACGCAGTATTTT. Translated: CASSSGLGDTQYF.

The rearrangement uses TRBV30 and TRBJ1-1; TRBD1 is a possible D gene (6 bases). The germline gives CDR1 GTSNPN, CDR2 SVGIG (reference sequence). CDR3 length: 15 amino acids. V gave up 0 bases and J gave up 6 bases, with 17 bases separating them. CDR3 amino acids: CAWSVVQGMGSEAFF. DNA of the CDR3: TGTGCCTGGAGTGTAGTCCAGGGGATGGGGTCTGAAGCTTTCTTT.

The V gene is TRBV18, the J gene TRBJ2-5; 8 bases map to TRBD1. The CDR3 spans 16 residues. V dropped 5 bases and J dropped 1; count of bases not matched to a gene: 9. CDR1 is KGHSH and CDR2 is LQKENI in the germline V gene. CDR3 residues: CASSSDRALFQETQYF. The CDR3 DNA reads as TGTGCCAGCTCATCGGACAGGGCCCTCTTCCAAGAGACCCAGTACTTC.

The genes are TRBV19 and TRBJ1-2; D gene ambiguous. The ends were cut back, 6 bases at V and 4 bases at J, with 12 bases in the middle. Germline CDR1 LNHDA, CDR2 SQIVND (reference sequence). CDR3 length: 13 amino acids. The CDR3 DNA is TGTGCCAGTAGAGAGGATCCCAGCTATGGCTACACCTTC. This sequence encodes CASREDPSYGYTF.

The rearrangement uses TRBV7-9 and TRBJ1-4; possibly TRBD1 for D (5 bases). CDR3 length equals 14 residues. CDR1 and CDR2 from the germline V gene are SEHNR and FQNEAQ (reference sequence). Trimming shortened V by 4 bases and J by 5 bases, and 11 bases separated the two germline ends. The CDR3: CASSSGTSNEKLFF. CDR3 in DNA: TGTGCCAGCAGCTCCGGGACTTCGAATGAAAAACTGTTTTTT. Full variable domain (missing parts from reference TRBV7-9 and TRBJ1-4): DTGVSQNPRHKITKRGQNVTFRCDPISEHNRLYWYRQTLGQGPEFLTYFQNEAQLEKSRLLSDRFSAERPKGSFSTLEIQRTEQGDSAMYLCASSSGTSNEKLFFGSGTQLSVL.

The chain is built from TRBV29-1 and TRBJ1-5, with D unclear. CDR3 length: 12 residues. The V end lost 5 bases, the J end lost 1 base, and 6 bases lay between the germline ends. CDR1 SQVTM and CDR2 ANQGSEA come from the germline V gene. CDR3 coding DNA: TGCAGCGTTCTCGAGAGCAATCAGCCCCAGCATTTT. This codes for CSVLESNQPQHF. The whole variable domain, filled in from reference TRBV29-1 and TRBJ1-5, reads SAVISQKPSRDICQRGTSLTIQCQVDSQVTMMFWYRQQPGQSLTLIATANQGSEATYESGFVIDKFPISRPNLTFSTLTVSNMSPEDSSIYLCSVLESNQPQHFGDGTRLSIL.

The rearrangement links TRBV13 to TRBJ1-6, with TRBD1 matching over 7 bases. Germline assignment: CDR1 PRHDT and CDR2 FYEKMQ (reference sequence). The V segment lost 7 bases and the J segment 8 bases; nucleotides outside the gene matches: 8. The CDR3 has 14 residues. CDR3 nucleotide sequence: TGTGCCAGCAAACCGGGACAGAGCTATTCACCCCTCCACTTT. Its protein is CASKPGQSYSPLHF.

The rearrangement uses TRBV5-1 and TRBJ1-1, with 7 bases lining up with TRBD1. This CDR3 is 18 amino acids long. Germline loops: CDR1 SGHRS, CDR2 YFSETQ. V trimming: 3 bases; J trimming: 1 base; junction bases outside the gene matches: 15. CDR3 sequence: CASSSWRGSGTANTEAFF. CDR3 DNA: TGCGCCAGCAGCTCTTGGAGGGGTTCCGGGACAGCGAACACTGAAGCTTTCTTT.

The chain recombines TRBV5-1 with TRBJ2-2, with 10 bases that match TRBD1. The CDR3 extends over 15 amino acids. The V gene end was trimmed by 0 bases and the J gene end by 5 bases; junction bases not matched to a gene: 1. Germline V lookup: CDR1 SGHRS, CDR2 YFSETQ. The CDR3 reads CASSLGTGGTGELFF. For the CDR3, the DNA is TGCGCCAGCAGCTTGGGGACAGGGGGAACCGGGGAGCTGTTTTTT.

The chain carries TRBV6-5 and TRBJ1-2, with 11 bases lining up with TRBD1. The CDR3 has 13 amino acids. V shed 6 bases and J 8 bases; nucleotides not matched to a gene: 5. CDR1 and CDR2 (germline): MNHEY, SVGAGI. The chain's CDR3 is CASSSDRGQGYTF. Here the CDR3 DNA reads TGTGCCAGCAGCTCGGACAGGGGGCAGGGCTACACCTTC.